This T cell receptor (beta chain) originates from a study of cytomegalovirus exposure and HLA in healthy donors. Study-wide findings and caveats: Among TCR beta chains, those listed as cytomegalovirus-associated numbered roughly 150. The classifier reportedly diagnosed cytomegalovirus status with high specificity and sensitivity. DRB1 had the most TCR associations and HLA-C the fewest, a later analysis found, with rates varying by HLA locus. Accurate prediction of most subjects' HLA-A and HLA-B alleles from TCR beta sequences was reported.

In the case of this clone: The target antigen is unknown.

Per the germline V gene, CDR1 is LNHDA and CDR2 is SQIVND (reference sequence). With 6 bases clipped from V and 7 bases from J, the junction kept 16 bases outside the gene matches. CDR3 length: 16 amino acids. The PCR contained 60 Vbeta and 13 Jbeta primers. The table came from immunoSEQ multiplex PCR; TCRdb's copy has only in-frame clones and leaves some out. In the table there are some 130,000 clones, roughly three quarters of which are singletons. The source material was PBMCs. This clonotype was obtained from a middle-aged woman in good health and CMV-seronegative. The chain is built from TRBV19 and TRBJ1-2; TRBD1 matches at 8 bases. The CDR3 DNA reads TGTGCCAGTAGCCAAACCGGGACAGGCTTAACCGGTGGCTACACCTTC. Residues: CASSQTGTGLTGGYTF.